This is a list of T cell receptor beta chains from one sample in a study of shared clonotypes between healthy human individuals. Profiling relied on immunoSEQ multiplex PCR, and the TCRdb table lists in-frame clones only, not all of them. The table records more than 2 million clones, about 95% of them present only once. The specimen was naive CD8+ T cells sorted from blood. These receptors all stem from a man between 18 and 35 years old in good health. CDR3s include the opening cysteine and the closing phenylalanine or tryptophan. A D gene is named only where the DNA matches it firmly. Not every row has a clone size; where given, it reads once, few, many or a size class.

TRBJ2-5,-,-,TRBV27,CASSLVGAGETQYF,TGTGCCAGCAGTTTGGTCGGGGCCGGTGAGACCCAGTACTTC
TRBJ2-5,TRBD1,once,TRBV5-1,CASSGVPGQGFETQYF,TGCGCCAGCAGCGGGGTCCCGGGACAGGGTTTTGAGACCCAGTACTTC
TRBJ2-2,TRBD1,-,TRBV9,CASSTHEDRPNTGELFF,TGTGCCAGCAGCACTCACGAGGACAGGCCGAACACCGGGGAGCTGTTTTTT
TRBJ2-3,-,-,TRBV28,CASSSDLDTQYF,TGTGCCAGCAGTTCGGACCTAGATACGCAGTATTTT
TRBJ1-6,-,-,TRBV5-6,CASSSDGERSPLHF,TGTGCCAGCAGCTCCGATGGTGAACGTTCACCCCTCCACTTT
TRBJ2-3,-,-,TRBV11-2,CASSFSWEWTDTQYF,TGTGCCAGCAGCTTCTCCTGGGAATGGACAGATACGCAGTATTTT
TRBJ2-7,-,-,TRBV27,CASSFHGSSYEQYF,TGTGCCAGCAGTTTTCACGGGAGCTCCTACGAGCAGTACTTC
TRBJ2-1,-,once,TRBV9,CASRKDWTEDNEQFF,TGTGCCAGCAGGAAGGATTGGACAGAGGACAATGAGCAGTTCTTC
TRBJ2-5,TRBD2,-,TRBV9,CASSWARAGGDRETQYF,TGTGCCAGCAGCTGGGCTCGGGCGGGAGGAGATCGAGAGACCCAGTACTTC
TRBJ1-4,-,-,TRBV4-1,CASSQDHQGLMLEKLFF,TGCGCCAGCAGCCAAGATCACCAGGGGCTGATGTTGGAAAAACTGTTTTTT
TRBJ2-7,-,once,TRBV4-1,CASSPTSGEQYF,TGCGCCAGCAGCCCCACCTCGGGCGAGCAGTACTTC
TRBJ2-3,-,-,TRBV6-5,CASSYSLAGLSDTQYF,TGTGCCAGCAGTTACTCCCTAGCTGGGCTGTCAGATACGCAGTATTTT
TRBJ2-2,-,-,TRBV13,CASSLGIGLKDGELFF,TGTGCCAGCAGCTTAGGCATTGGGCTAAAGGACGGGGAGCTGTTTTTT
TRBJ1-5,-,-,TRBV27,CASSIGGSNQPQHF,TGTGCCAGCAGTATAGGGGGGAGCAATCAGCCCCAGCATTTT
TRBJ2-1,TRBD1,-,TRBV6-1,CASSGTRDRFNEQFF,TGTGCCAGCAGTGGAACCCGGGACAGGTTCAATGAGCAGTTCTTC
TRBJ2-2,TRBD1,-,TRBV23-1,CASSQKALGTGVCTGELFF,TGCGCCAGCAGTCAAAAGGCACTCGGGACAGGGGTATGTACCGGGGAGCTGTTTTTT
TRBJ2-1,-,-,TRBV28,CASSLGGKTNEQFF,TGTGCCAGCAGTTTAGGCGGGAAGACCAATGAGCAGTTCTTC
TRBJ2-5,-,-,TRBV5-6,CASSPVGIETQYF,TGTGCCAGCAGCCCGGTCGGTATAGAGACCCAGTACTTC
TRBJ2-1,-,once,TRBV7-9,CASSFSQGARNEQFF,TGTGCCAGCAGCTTCTCACAGGGAGCGCGCAATGAGCAGTTCTTC
TRBJ2-1,-,once,TRBV28,CASSLGTLLVGYNEQFF,TGTGCCAGCAGTTTAGGGACCCTACTAGTCGGCTACAATGAGCAGTTCTTC
TRBJ1-1,-,-,TRBV7-7,CASSLGSNTEAFF,TGTGCTAGCAGCTTAGGGTCGAACACTGAAGCTTTCTTT
TRBJ2-3,-,-,TRBV15,CATSRDPGRGTDTQYF,TGTGCCACCAGCAGAGATCCCGGACGAGGCACAGATACGCAGTATTTT
TRBJ1-1,-,-,TRBV10-3,CAITQTGEGGTEAFF,TGTGCCATCACCCAAACGGGAGAGGGAGGAACTGAAGCTTTCTTT
TRBJ1-4,-,-,TRBV9,CASSARSTNEKLFF,TGTGCCAGCAGCGCCCGATCGACTAATGAAAAACTGTTTTTT
TRBJ2-1,-,once,TRBV7-9,CASSQKQGRNEQFF,TGTGCCAGCAGCCAAAAGCAGGGTCGTAATGAGCAGTTCTTC
TRBJ2-7,TRBD1,-,TRBV7-9,CASSPGTGGAGYEQYF,TGTGCCAGCAGCCCCGGGACAGGGGGCGCAGGCTACGAGCAGTACTTC
TRBJ1-4,TRBD1,-,TRBV27,CASTLDPWDRGNEKLFF,TGTGCCAGCACCCTGGATCCTTGGGACAGGGGAAACGAAAAACTGTTTTTT
TRBJ2-1,-,-,TRBV10-1,CASSAMISYNEQFF,TGCGCCAGCAGCGCGATGATCTCCTACAATGAGCAGTTCTTC
TRBJ2-1,-,-,TRBV4-3,CASSQGWRFGSYNEQFF,TGCGCCAGCAGCCAAGGATGGAGATTTGGGTCCTACAATGAGCAGTTCTTC
TRBJ1-3,-,-,TRBV6-5,CASSYSWPSSGNTIYF,TGTGCCAGCAGTTACTCCTGGCCGAGCTCTGGAAACACCATATATTTT
TRBJ1-6,TRBD1,-,TRBV19,CAIPDRGGHSPLHF,TGTGCCATCCCGGACAGGGGAGGACATTCACCCCTCCACTTT
TRBJ2-7,TRBD1,-,TRBV2,CASSEARDRFLEQYF,TGTGCCAGCAGTGAAGCCCGGGACAGGTTTCTCGAGCAGTACTTC
TRBJ1-3,-,-,TRBV28,CASSLLARGSGNTIYF,TGTGCCAGCAGTTTATTAGCCCGCGGCTCTGGAAACACCATATATTTT
TRBJ1-1,-,-,TRBV30,CAWSPHQGSNTEAFF,TGTGCCTGGAGTCCCCATCAGGGCTCGAACACTGAAGCTTTCTTT
TRBJ2-7,-,-,TRBV9,CASSVDWASFDEQYF,TGTGCCAGCAGCGTAGATTGGGCTAGCTTCGACGAGCAGTACTTC
TRBJ1-3,-,-,TRBV6-5,CASIDSGNTIYF,TGTGCCAGTATTGACTCTGGAAACACCATATATTTT
TRBJ1-1,-,-,TRBV6-5,CASSWGQGEAFF,TGTGCCAGCAGTTGGGGTCAGGGTGAAGCTTTCTTT
TRBJ1-2,TRBD1,few,TRBV7-9,CASSPGTGYGYTF,TGTGCCAGCAGCCCGGGGACAGGCTATGGCTACACCTTC
TRBJ2-3,TRBD2,-,TRBV6-5,CASSRSGGGTDTQYF,TGTGCCAGCAGTCGTAGCGGGGGGGGCACAGATACGCAGTATTTT
TRBJ2-1,TRBD1,-,TRBV9,CASSQDAGQGFNEQFF,TGTGCCAGCAGCCAGGATGCGGGACAGGGATTCAATGAGCAGTTCTTC
TRBJ2-1,-,-,TRBV4-1,CASSQDMAVYNEQFF,TGCGCCAGCAGCCAAGATATGGCAGTATACAATGAGCAGTTCTTC
TRBJ1-5,TRBD1,-,TRBV27,CASSLTGTGEQPQHF,TGTGCCAGCAGTCTAACCGGGACAGGGGAACAGCCCCAGCATTTT
TRBJ2-1,-,-,TRBV4-1,CASSQSPLEQFF,TGCGCCAGCAGCCAATCCCCACTTGAGCAGTTCTTC
TRBJ1-5,-,-,TRBV6-6,CASSYWQNNQPQHF,TGTGCCAGCAGTTACTGGCAAAACAATCAGCCCCAGCATTTT
TRBJ2-1,-,once,TRBV19,CASTPQGSYNEQFF,TGTGCCAGTACCCCACAGGGTTCCTACAATGAGCAGTTCTTC
TRBJ1-1,-,-,TRBV9,CASSEGDPSEAFF,TGTGCCAGCAGCGAGGGAGATCCCTCTGAAGCTTTCTTT
TRBJ1-1,-,-,TRBV6-5,CASSYSRGTEAFF,TGTGCCAGCAGTTACTCTAGGGGCACTGAAGCTTTCTTT
TRBJ2-7,TRBD1,-,TRBV27,CASSWGTGGSYEQYF,TGTGCCAGCAGTTGGGGGACAGGGGGCTCGTACGAGCAGTACTTC
TRBJ1-1,-,-,TRBV6-6,CASSSGSAEAFF,TGTGCCAGCAGCTCGGGTAGCGCTGAAGCTTTCTTT
TRBJ2-7,-,-,TRBV16,CASSDPPSSRGEQYF,TGTGCCAGCAGCGATCCCCCGTCATCGAGGGGCGAGCAGTACTTC
TRBJ1-4,-,-,TRBV4-1,CASSQGRFGANEKLFF,TGCGCCAGCAGCCAGGGCAGGTTCGGGGCTAATGAAAAACTGTTTTTT
TRBJ2-1,-,once,TRBV27,CASTLGGLSYNEQFF,TGTGCCAGCACGCTTGGGGGGTTAAGCTACAATGAGCAGTTCTTC
TRBJ2-3,-,-,TRBV4-3,CASSQARRPTDTQYF,TGCGCCAGCAGCCAAGCCCGGCGCCCCACAGATACGCAGTATTTT
TRBJ2-6,-,-,TRBV9,CASSVERYSGANVLTF,TGTGCCAGCAGCGTAGAGCGGTACTCTGGGGCCAACGTCCTGACTTTC
TRBJ1-5,-,-,TRBV18,CASSPLIYSNQPQHF,TGTGCCAGCTCCCCCCTGATCTATAGCAATCAGCCCCAGCATTTT
TRBJ2-3,TRBD2,-,TRBV6-5,CATGLAGGGDTQYF,TGTGCCACGGGTCTAGCGGGGGGCGGAGATACGCAGTATTTT
TRBJ2-7,-,-,TRBV6-1,CASSDEFTYEQYF,TGTGCCAGCAGTGATGAGTTCACCTACGAGCAGTACTTC
TRBJ1-2,TRBD1,once,TRBV7-9,CASSSTIGQGGYTF,TGTGCCAGCAGTTCGACGATCGGACAGGGAGGCTACACCTTC
TRBJ1-6,TRBD1,-,TRBV5-6,CASSTGGDLNSPLHF,TGTGCCAGCAGCACAGGGGGGGACCTTAATTCACCCCTCCACTTT